These 19 T cell receptor beta chains were sequenced from one sample in a study of regulatory T cells in long-lasting Graves disease. Arm-PCR of CDR3 regions and iRepertoire HTBI primers were used to build TCR beta libraries. TCRdb analysed the multiplex PCR reads with MiXCR anew, one entry per CDR3 protein. Of roughly 520,000 distinct CDR3 sequences in the sample, about 12% are singletons; the top ten hold around 9.3%. Time point in this sample: newly diagnosed GD, antithyroid drugs for less than 3 months. RNA extracted from PBMCs served as the sequencing template. These same records also appear under a second study, on T cells in Graves' hyperthyroidism and ophthalmopathy.

Sequenced here: peripheral blood mononuclear cells (PBMCs), sampled at new diagnosis, from a patient treated with antithyroid drugs. These TCRs come from a woman aged 25 to 45 with Graves disease.

This chain links TRBV20-1 with TRBJ2-7, with 11 bases aligning to TRBD2. Looked up from germline, CDR1 is DFQATT and CDR2 is SNEGSKA (reference sequence). This CDR3 contains 14 residues. V lost 6 bases, J lost 3 bases, and 7 bases stayed unmatched. CDR3 protein: CSAPASGGFYEQYF. In DNA, the CDR3 is TGCAGTGCACCCGCTAGCGGGGGGTTCTACGAGCAGTACTTC.

This clonotype was counted many times. The chain links TRBV13 to TRBJ1-2; TRBD1 is a possible D gene (6 bases). Trimming left V 3 bases short and J 8 bases short, with 19 bases between. This CDR3 has 15 amino acids. Germline loops: CDR1 PRHDT, CDR2 FYEKMQ (reference sequence). CDR3 DNA: TGTGCCAGCAGCTTGGACAGTCGAGAAGAAGAGGGCTACACCTTC. Protein: CASSLDSREEEGYTF.

The chain carries TRBV25-1 and TRBJ2-3, with 10 bases identical to TRBD2. The CDR3 runs 16 residues. The junction had 7 bases not matched to a gene; V was cut back by 3 bases and J by 4 bases. The germline V gene encodes CDR1 MGHDK and CDR2 SYGVNS. The CDR3 DNA is TGTGCCAGCAGTGAGCCTAGCGGGAGAAGGTCAGATACGCAGTATTTT. Residues: CASSEPSGRRSDTQYF.

The chain carries TRBV28 and TRBJ2-7; 7 bases are shared with TRBD1. The germline gives CDR1 MDHEN, CDR2 SYDVKM. V trimming: 7 bases; J trimming: 3 bases; junction bases outside the gene matches: 12. The CDR3 loop spans 15 amino acids. This chain's CDR3 is CASTNTGTALYEQYF. CDR3 in DNA: TGTGCCAGCACCAACACCGGGACAGCACTCTACGAGCAGTACTTC.

With regard to this clonotype: A much bigger clone sits one base away, suggesting this may be a read error. The chain uses TRBV3-1 and TRBJ2-7; D ambiguous. The J call may be wrong; the DNA end is better matched by TRBJ2-5. The germline V gene encodes CDR1 LGHDT and CDR2 YNNKEL (reference sequence). The CDR3 consists of 15 residues. The CDR3 spells CASGRRHDSQETQYF. The CDR3, as DNA: TGTGCCAGCGGCCGCCGACATGATAGCCAAGAGACCCAGTACTTC.

The table lists this clonotype with a few counts. The J gene is TRBJ1-1, the V gene TRBV20-1; D unresolved. Germline loops: CDR1 DFQATT, CDR2 SNEGSKA (reference sequence). The CDR3 consists of 14 residues. V was shortened by 4 bases and J by 4 bases, with 16 bases between the two germline ends. CDR3 in amino acids: CSAKLAGRITEAFF. The DNA of the CDR3 is TGCAGTGCTAAACTTGCAGGTCGAATCACTGAAGCTTTCTTT.

This clonotype was observed a few times. This sequence joins TRBV5-5 and TRBJ1-5; D is unclear. The CDR3 covers 14 residues. V lost 0 bases, J lost 7 bases, and 11 bases lay in between. The germline V gene encodes CDR1 SGHKS and CDR2 YYEKEE (reference sequence). In DNA form, the CDR3 reads TGTGCCAGCAGCTTGGACCTTTCAAGGCAGCCCCAGCATTTT. Amino acids: CASSLDLSRQPQHF.

This clonotype was counted at least ten times. The CDR3 protein is CAWSDGGNQPQHF. CDR3 sequence (DNA): TGTGCCTGGAGTGACGGTGGCAATCAGCCCCAGCATTTT. The rearrangement links TRBV30 to TRBJ1-5; the D is unclear. Between the trimmed V and J ends, which lost 1 base and 2 bases, there was a span of 6 bases. The CDR3 is 13 residues long. Germline V gene lookup returns CDR1 GTSNPN and CDR2 SVGIG (reference sequence).

This clonotype was recorded many times. The CDR3 DNA follows: TGTGCCAGCAGAACCGGGCCGTCGAGGGAGACCCAGTACTTC. Translation: CASRTGPSRETQYF. The chain combines TRBV2 with TRBJ2-5; D call uncertain. The CDR3 extends over 14 amino acids. The V and J ends lost 6 bases and 5 bases respectively, with 16 bases between them. The germline V gene encodes CDR1 SNHLY and CDR2 FYNNEI.

This clonotype was seen ten or more times. The chain couples TRBV27 to TRBJ2-7; D tentatively reads TRBD1 or TRBD2 (6 bases each). Between the trimmed V and J ends, which lost 3 bases and 6 bases, there was a span of 21 bases. The germline V gene encodes CDR1 MNHEY and CDR2 SMNVEV (reference sequence). The CDR3 has 16 residues. The CDR3 region has the DNA TGTGCCAGCAGTTTCCTGGGGGGCGGTACCGGGGGCGAGCAGTACTTC. Protein product: CASSFLGGGTGGEQYF.

In this sample, this clonotype turned up many times. The chain has TRBV6-5 and TRBJ1-6, with 9 nucleotides matching TRBD1. The ends lost 2 bases at V and 10 bases at J; junction bases unmatched: 6. Germline CDR1 and CDR2: MNHEY and SVGAGI. This CDR3 is built from 15 residues. The CDR3 sequence is CASSYGGTGKSPLHF. The CDR3 DNA reads TGTGCCAGCAGTTACGGAGGGACAGGGAAATCACCCCTCCACTTT.

The rearrangement uses TRBV19 and TRBJ2-7; D is perhaps TRBD1 (6 bases). In germline, CDR1 is LNHDA, CDR2 SQIVND (reference sequence). The ends were cut back, 5 bases at V and 5 bases at J, with 22 bases in the middle. The CDR3 runs to 16 residues. The CDR3 region has the DNA TGTGCCAGTAGTGAAATAGGTATGACAGGCATGGACGAGCAGTACTTC. Its protein product is CASSEIGMTGMDEQYF.

Many counts were recorded for this clonotype. The genes are TRBV27 and TRBJ1-1; 7 bases map to TRBD1. Trimming took 2 bases from V and 2 from J; bases not matched to a gene: 17. Germline V CDR1 and CDR2: MNHEY, SMNVEV (reference sequence). The CDR3 length is 19 residues. CDR3 loop: CASSLRLMTGKVDNTEAFF. Written as DNA, the CDR3 is TGTGCCAGCAGTTTACGGCTGATGACAGGGAAAGTTGATAACACTGAAGCTTTCTTT.

This chain connects TRBV12-3 or TRBV12-4 to TRBJ1-1; possibly TRBD1 for D (5 bases). Trimming shortened V by 6 bases and J by 8 bases, and 16 bases separated the two germline ends. The CDR3 consists of 13 residues. DNA for the CDR3: TGTGCCAGCAGAATTGGGGGGGGACTCGAAGCTTTCTTT. This translates into CASRIGGGLEAFF.

This clonotype was picked up many times. V is TRBV20-1 and J is TRBJ2-5; no clear D gene. CDR1 is DFQATT, CDR2 SNEGSKA, per germline (reference sequence). The CDR3 contains 10 residues. V was pared by 5 bases and J by 5 bases, with 6 bases between. The CDR3 nucleotides are TGCAGTGCTGCGACGGAGACCCAGTACTTC. Protein product: CSAATETQYF.

V gene TRBV20-1 combines with J gene TRBJ1-2, with 7 bases lining up with TRBD1. The CDR3 is 13 residues long. CDR1 DFQATT and CDR2 SNEGSKA come from the germline V gene (reference sequence). V lost 5 bases and J lost 5; bases outside the gene matches: 8. The CDR3 nucleotides read TGCAGTGCTTCCTCGGCAGGGGGTTATGGCTACACCTTC. Its translation is CSASSAGGYGYTF.

At least ten counts were recorded for this clonotype. The rearrangement links TRBV6-1 to TRBJ1-2; a weak D match, TRBD1 (6 bases). V lost 5 bases to trimming and J lost 3 bases, with 19 bases between them. The germline V gene encodes CDR1 MNHNS and CDR2 SASEGT. CDR3 length: 16 residues. The CDR3 region has the DNA TGTGCCAGCAGTACCACTCCTTGGACAGCCCACTATGGCTACACCTTC. Protein sequence: CASSTTPWTAHYGYTF.

This chain uses TRBV14 with TRBJ2-5; D is unclear. Per the germline V gene, CDR1 is SGHDN and CDR2 is FVKESK. Trimming took 3 bases from V and 4 from J, leaving 15 bases between them. The CDR3 loop spans 15 amino acids. CDR3 DNA: TGTGCCAGCAGCCATAGTTTCGGGTCTCCAGAGACCCAGTACTTC. It translates to CASSHSFGSPETQYF.

Ten or more counts support this clonotype. The chain links TRBV28 to TRBJ1-1; D remains ambiguous. Germline lookup yields CDR1 MDHEN and CDR2 SYDVKM. The CDR3 covers 14 residues. V was pared by 6 bases and J by 0 bases, with 11 bases between. CDR3 sequence reads: CASSWVALNTEAFF. CDR3 in DNA: TGTGCCAGCAGCTGGGTAGCTCTGAACACTGAAGCTTTCTTT.